This passage covers 13 T cell receptor beta chains from one sample sequenced in a study of blood T cell repertoires in COVID-19. Profiling relied on immunoSEQ multiplex PCR, and the TCRdb table lists in-frame clones only, not all of them. This sample has more than 95,000 clones, with 70% to 85% found just once. Sequenced: peripheral blood. Every receptor here comes from a woman at least 80 years old with active or convalescent COVID-19.

The chain combines TRBV30 with TRBJ1-6; D not resolved. Trimming cost V 0 bases and J 8 bases, with 11 bases left between them. The CDR3 totals 14 residues. Germline values: CDR1 GTSNPN, CDR2 SVGIG (reference sequence). CDR3 nucleotide sequence: TGTGCCTGGAGTGTTGCGGCAGCCGATTCACCCCTCCACTTT. Protein sequence: CAWSVAAADSPLHF.

V and J are TRBV19 and TRBJ1-5; no firm D call. Germline-derived CDR1 and CDR2 are LNHDA and SQIVND (reference sequence). The V end was cut by 6 bases, the J end by 3 bases, with 12 bases between. This CDR3 comprises 14 residues. The CDR3 is CASSQVVYNQPQHF. The CDR3 nucleotides are TGTGCCAGTAGCCAGGTAGTATACAATCAGCCCCAGCATTTT. The full variable domain, completed using reference TRBV19 and TRBJ1-5, is DGGITQSPKYLFRKEGQNVTLSCEQNLNHDAMYWYRQDPGQGLRLIYYSQIVNDFQKGDIAEGYSVSREKKESFPLTVTSAQKNPTAFYLCASSQVVYNQPQHFGDGTRLSIL.

The chain employs TRBV30 and TRBJ1-5, with TRBD1 matching 7 bases. J gave up 7 bases and V 3 bases, and 9 bases lay outside the gene matches. CDR1 GTSNPN and CDR2 SVGIG come from the germline V gene (reference sequence). This CDR3 has 14 residues. The CDR3 coding sequence is TGTGCCTGGAGAGTAGCAGGGGGGAAGCAGCCCCAGCATTTT. Amino acids: CAWRVAGGKQPQHF.

The rearrangement uses TRBV7-9 and TRBJ1-1; no clear D gene. Germline V gene data show CDR1 as SEHNR and CDR2 as FQNEAQ (reference sequence). Trimming took 5 bases from V and 3 from J, leaving 4 bases between them. The CDR3 runs to 11 residues. Here the CDR3 reads CASSLYTEAFF. CDR3 nucleotides: TGTGCCAGCAGCCTATACACTGAAGCTTTCTTT.

The chain couples TRBV27 to TRBJ2-7; TRBD2 agrees at 12 bases. The junction had 7 bases not matched to a gene; V was cut back by 7 bases and J by 12 bases. Germline V CDR1 and CDR2: MNHEY, SMNVEV (reference sequence). The CDR3 runs to 12 residues. CDR3 amino acids: CASTQGLAGTYF. The CDR3 bases are TGTGCCAGCACCCAGGGACTAGCGGGTACGTACTTC.

The sample holds one count of this clone. Here the CDR3 DNA reads TGTGCCAGCAGCTTAGGCAATACGGGGGGAAGCACAGATACGCAGTATTTT. Amino acids: CASSLGNTGGSTDTQYF. The V call is TRBV11-2, the J call TRBJ2-3; 7 bases map to TRBD2. Germline V gene data show CDR1 as SGHAT and CDR2 as FQNNGV. V was clipped by 1 base and J by 0 bases; unmatched bases: 7. The CDR3 is 17 amino acids. Full variable domain (outside the CDR3, taken from reference TRBV11-2 and TRBJ2-3): EAGVAQSPRYKIIEKRQSVAFWCNPISGHATLYWYQQILGQGPKLLIQFQNNGVVDDSQLPKDRFSAERLKGVDSTLKIQPAKLEDSAVYLCASSLGNTGGSTDTQYFGPGTRLTVL.

J is TRBJ1-6 and V is TRBV6-1; the D gene is possibly TRBD1 (6 bases). Trimming left V 3 bases short and J 10 bases short, with 16 bases between. CDR3 size: 15 residues. The germline V gene has CDR1 MNHNS and CDR2 SASEGT. The CDR3 protein is CASSDGQGILSPLHF. As DNA, the CDR3 is TGTGCCAGCAGTGACGGGCAGGGGATATTATCACCCCTCCACTTT.

The genes are TRBV28 and TRBJ2-1, with TRBD2 matching 11 bases. CDR3 size: 16 residues. V shed 4 bases, J shed 0 bases, and the junction held 2 bases outside the gene matches. Germline loops: CDR1 MDHEN, CDR2 SYDVKM. Written as DNA, the CDR3 is TGTGCCAGCAGTTCTAGCGGGGGGTTCTCCTACAATGAGCAGTTCTTC. Its protein is CASSSSGGFSYNEQFF.

CDR3 nucleotide sequence: TGCGCCAGCAGCTCGGGACTAGCGGGGGGGCCTAGGAATGAGCAGTTCTTC. Its protein is CASSSGLAGGPRNEQFF. This chain connects TRBV5-1 to TRBJ2-1; 16 bases map to TRBD2. The germline CDR1 and CDR2 sequences are SGHRS and YFSETQ. This CDR3 spans 17 amino acids. Trimming removed 3 bases from V and 7 bases from J; junction bases left unmatched: 7.

The CDR3 sequence is CATRGSTGGYTF. For the CDR3, the DNA is TGTGCCACCAGGGGCAGTACGGGAGGCTACACCTTC. This chain uses TRBV24-1 with TRBJ1-2; the D is unclear. There are 12 residues in the CDR3. V lost 7 bases and J lost 8, with 13 bases in between. CDR1 and CDR2 from the germline V gene are KGHDR and SFDVKD.

This rearrangement joins TRBV2 to TRBJ1-3; no definite D call. CDR1 and CDR2 from the germline V gene are SNHLY and FYNNEI. This CDR3 is 10 amino acids long. The germline V and J ends were trimmed by 6 bases and 9 bases, with 6 bases remaining between them. The CDR3 region is CASSLGTIYF. The DNA of the CDR3 is TGTGCCAGCAGCCTCGGCACCATATATTTT.

The CDR3: CAWSFGSWDEQFF. The CDR3 nucleotides read TGTGCCTGGAGTTTCGGGAGTTGGGATGAGCAGTTCTTC. This chain connects TRBV30 to TRBJ2-1; possible D gene TRBD2, 6 bases. V lost 2 bases and J 8 bases, leaving 13 bases between the germline ends. Germline V lookup: CDR1 GTSNPN, CDR2 SVGIG (reference sequence). The CDR3 extends over 13 amino acids.

The V call is TRBV5-1, the J call TRBJ2-3, with 11 nucleotides matching TRBD2. V lost 1 base and J lost 0; bases outside the gene matches: 4. The CDR3 is made up of 17 amino acids. CDR1 is SGHRS, CDR2 YFSETQ, per germline. The CDR3 reads CASSLRPSGGSTDTQYF. The CDR3 DNA follows: TGCGCCAGCAGCTTGCGGCCTAGCGGGGGGAGCACAGATACGCAGTATTTT.